The 5 T cell receptor beta chains in this list originate from one sample, sequenced in a study of cytomegalovirus exposure and HLA in healthy donors. The PCR made use of 60 Vbeta and 13 Jbeta primers. Assay used: immunoSEQ multiplex PCR; TCRdb lists only in-frame clones, some missing. Of roughly 190,000 clones listed, 75% to 85% are singletons. The sequencing sample was made of PBMCs. These TCRs come from a woman in her forties or fifties in good health and CMV-seronegative.

This clone was seen only once. As DNA, the CDR3 is TGTGCCATCAGTGAGACCGTAGGCAATCAGCCCCAGCATTTT. Amino acids: CAISETVGNQPQHF. This sequence joins TRBV10-3 and TRBJ1-5; D not certain. Germline assignment: CDR1 ENHRY and CDR2 SYGVKD. The length of the CDR3 is 14 residues. V lost 2 bases to trimming and J lost 2 bases, with 7 bases between them.

In its sample, this clone was seen a few times. The V gene is TRBV4-3, the J gene TRBJ1-6; D is uncertain. CDR3 size: 15 residues. CDR1 is LGHNA, CDR2 YSLEER, per germline. Deletions cut 0 bases from V and 4 bases from J, with 7 bases between. This CDR3 is CASSQDERYNSPLHF. The CDR3 DNA is TGCGCCAGCAGCCAAGATGAGCGATATAATTCACCCCTCCACTTT.

The rearrangement joins TRBV7-9 to TRBJ2-7, with TRBD1 matching 8 bases. CDR3 length: 16 residues. CDR1 SEHNR and CDR2 FQNEAQ come from the germline V gene (reference sequence). Trimming cost V 5 bases and J 2 bases; bases outside gene matches: 11. The CDR3 bases are TGTGCCAGCAGCGCTAACCCCGGGACAGGACCCTACGAGCAGTACTTC. Protein: CASSANPGTGPYEQYF.

This chain links TRBV11-2 with TRBJ1-1; D is undetermined. The V end lost 6 bases, the J end lost 1 base, and 15 bases lay between the germline ends. Per germline, CDR1 SGHAT and CDR2 FQNNGV. The CDR3 has 15 amino acids. The CDR3 loop is CASRFTTGGNTEAFF. The CDR3 nucleotides are TGTGCCAGCAGATTTACAACCGGAGGGAACACTGAAGCTTTCTTT.

This clone occurred a few times. The chain carries TRBV28 and TRBJ2-1; 11 nucleotides align to TRBD2. This CDR3 has 15 amino acids. Germline V gene sequence: CDR1 MDHEN, CDR2 SYDVKM. J gave up 5 bases and V 2 bases, and 2 bases lay outside the gene matches. The CDR3 here is CASSLELAGDNEQFF. CDR3 DNA: TGTGCCAGCAGTTTAGAACTAGCGGGGGACAATGAGCAGTTCTTC.